This entry lists 10 T cell receptor beta chains sequenced from one sample in a study of CXCR3-negative and CXCR3-positive naive CD8 T cells. The antigens of these receptors remain unknown. 5' RACE that incorporated UMI labels was used to prepare the TRB cDNA libraries. TCRdb re-analyzed the 5' RACE reads; it lists each CDR3 protein once, without DNA. This repertoire includes 130,000 to 150,000 distinct CDR3 sequences. Points from the study as a whole: Hydrophobicity was higher for TRB CDR3s found in CXCR3-positive naive cells than in CXCR3-negative naive cells.

Material: naive CXCR3+ CD8+ T cells from blood. The subset here: CD45RO-CCR7+CD27+CD95- naive CD8+ T cells expressing CXCR3 (TNR3+). These TCRs come from a human donor in good health. Some clones in this sample may be carry-over from other donors' samples.

This chain's CDR3 is CSVVGGEASYNEQFF. V gene TRBV29-1 combines with J gene TRBJ2-1; the D call of TRBD2 rests on TCRdb alone, since no DNA is present to check it. The CDR3 contains 15 residues. CDR1 and CDR2 (germline): SQVTM, ANQGSEA.

The chain carries TRBV4-1 and TRBJ2-5; TCRdb proposes TRBD1, but this gene call is untestable without DNA. CDR1 is MGHRA and CDR2 is YSYEKL in the germline V gene. This CDR3 region has 15 residues. CDR3 loop: CASSQEGRNGETQYF.

The chain employs TRBV20-1 and TRBJ2-7; TCRdb's D gene call, TRBD1, goes unchecked for lack of DNA. Germline assignment: CDR1 DFQATT and CDR2 SNEGSKA (reference sequence). The CDR3 is 16 amino acids. CDR3 residues: CSARQHRGTGPYEQYF.

V usage is TRBV7-9 and J usage is TRBJ2-7; TCRdb returns TRBD1, unconfirmable since there is no DNA. The germline CDR1 and CDR2 sequences are SEHNR and FQNEAQ (reference sequence). CDR3 length equals 16 residues. This chain's CDR3 is CASSSTTGTKTYEQYF.

J is TRBJ2-7 and V is TRBV5-6; absent DNA, TCRdb's TRBD2 call cannot be checked. CDR1 and CDR2 (germline): SGHDT, YYEEEE. The CDR3 is 12 residues long. This chain's CDR3 is CASSSPKREQYF.

V and J are TRBV7-3 and TRBJ2-1; TCRdb names TRBD1, which stays unverified in the absence of DNA. The germline CDR1 and CDR2 sequences are SGHTA and FQGTGA. The CDR3 extends over 15 amino acids. The CDR3 loop reads CASSPGQGDYNEQFF.

The rearrangement links TRBV28 to TRBJ2-7; TCRdb indicates TRBD2, and absent DNA this call remains unverified. Germline V CDR1 and CDR2: MDHEN, SYDVKM. The CDR3 runs to 16 residues. CDR3 sequence: CASKISGRAKGYEQYF. The full variable domain, rest sourced from reference TRBV28 and TRBJ2-7, is DVKVTQSSRYLVKRTGEKVFLECVQDMDHENMFWYRQDPGLGLRLIYFSYDVKMKEKGDIPEGYSVSREKKERFSLILESASTNQTSMYLCASKISGRAKGYEQYFGPGTRLTVT.

V and J are TRBV12-3 or TRBV12-4 and TRBJ2-5; the D call of TRBD1 rests on TCRdb alone, since no DNA is present to check it. The CDR3 loop spans 14 amino acids. CDR3 loop: CASSGQGASETQYF.

The V gene is TRBV6-2 or TRBV6-3, the J gene TRBJ2-1; as DNA is missing, the TRBD1 call by TCRdb cannot be tested. The CDR3 is 15 residues long. Per the germline V gene, CDR1 is MNHEY and CDR2 is SVGEGT. Here the CDR3 reads CASSRPTDRVHEQFF.

The V call is TRBV29-1, the J call TRBJ2-2. The CDR3 covers 14 residues. Per the germline V gene, CDR1 is SQVTM and CDR2 is ANQGSEA. CDR3 loop: CSVVGGATTGELFF.